A single sample is the source of the 10 T cell receptor beta chains below, sequenced in a study of T cells in Graves' hyperthyroidism and ophthalmopathy. Template material for amplifying TCR beta CDR3 regions consisted of RNA transcripts. The HTBI primer set was used in a first-round RT-PCR of the TCR CDR3. TCRdb fed the multiplex PCR reads into MiXCR, producing one record per CDR3 protein. Among more than 300,000 distinct CDR3 sequences, approximately 15% were seen once, and the ten largest hold approximately 10%. Sequences were obtained from blood. Receptors originate from a woman in her fifties or sixties with Graves' hyperthyroidism.

This clonotype was counted at least ten times. The chain carries TRBV29-1 and TRBJ2-5; TRBD2 is a possible D gene (6 bases). The V gene lost 7 bases and the J gene lost 0 bases, with 12 bases spanning the gap. CDR1 and CDR2 (germline): SQVTM, ANQGSEA. The CDR3 length is 13 residues. The CDR3 DNA is TGCAGCGCCCAAGGCGGGGACCAAGAGACCCAGTACTTC. It is translated as CSAQGGDQETQYF. Together with reference TRBV29-1 and TRBJ2-5, the CDR3 gives the full variable domain: SAVISQKPSRDICQRGTSLTIQCQVDSQVTMMFWYRQQPGQSLTLIATANQGSEATYESGFVIDKFPISRPNLTFSTLTVSNMSPEDSSIYLCSAQGGDQETQYFGPGTRLLVL.

The V and J genes are TRBV12-3 or TRBV12-4 and TRBJ2-1, with TRBD2 identical over 7 bases. There are 16 residues in the CDR3. V lost 6 bases and J lost 0; bases outside the gene matches: 8. The CDR3 DNA sequence: TGTGCCAGCAGAGGATTCGGGACTACCTCCTACAATGAGCAGTTCTTC. Translated, it gives CASRGFGTTSYNEQFF.

This clonotype has a count of ten or more. The genes are TRBV6-1 and TRBJ2-7; D perhaps matches TRBD1 (6 bases). Looked up from germline, CDR1 is MNHNS and CDR2 is SASEGT. The ends were cut back, 3 bases at V and 2 bases at J, with 20 bases in the middle. There are 17 residues in the CDR3. DNA for the CDR3: TGTGCCAGCAGTGAGCCTGATAGGGCAGGGGCCCCCTACGAGCAGTACTTC. Translation: CASSEPDRAGAPYEQYF.

This clonotype was found many times. The chain uses TRBV28 and TRBJ1-5, with TRBD1 identical over 9 bases. J was trimmed by 10 bases and V by 5 bases; bases with no gene match: 12. The CDR3 is 15 residues long. CDR1 is MDHEN and CDR2 is SYDVKM in the germline V gene. CDR3: CASSQPTGGKSPQHF. CDR3 in DNA: TGTGCCAGCAGTCAACCGACAGGGGGTAAAAGTCCCCAGCATTTT.

This clonotype was picked up many times. The chain links TRBV11-3 to TRBJ2-1; D gene uncertain. CDR1 and CDR2 from the germline V gene are SGHNT and YENEEA. Trimming removed 3 bases from V and 2 bases from J, with 14 bases in between. This CDR3 spans 16 amino acids. The CDR3 DNA follows: TGTGCCAGCAGCTTTGATCTCGGAGACACCTACAATGAGCAGTTCTTC. Translated: CASSFDLGDTYNEQFF.

This clonotype has a count of ten or more. This chain connects TRBV7-9 to TRBJ1-1; D remains unclear. Germline V lookup: CDR1 SEHNR, CDR2 FQNEAQ (reference sequence). V gave up 5 bases and J gave up 1 base, with 11 bases separating them. The CDR3 has 14 residues. The CDR3: CASSQRASNTEAFF. DNA of the CDR3: TGTGCCAGCAGCCAACGGGCTTCGAACACTGAAGCTTTCTTT. Complete variable domain (other parts from reference TRBV7-9 and TRBJ1-1): DTGVSQNPRHKITKRGQNVTFRCDPISEHNRLYWYRQTLGQGPEFLTYFQNEAQLEKSRLLSDRFSAERPKGSFSTLEIQRTEQGDSAMYLCASSQRASNTEAFFGQGTRLTVV.

J is TRBJ2-1 and V is TRBV24-1; 9 bases match TRBD2. CDR3 length: 18 residues. Trimming cost V 5 bases and J 0 bases; bases outside gene matches: 10. The germline CDR1 and CDR2 sequences are KGHDR and SFDVKD. The CDR3 here is CATSATSGTAFSYNEQFF. As DNA, the CDR3 is TGTGCCACCAGTGCGACTAGCGGAACTGCATTCTCCTACAATGAGCAGTTCTTC.

The chain has TRBV5-6 and TRBJ1-1; possible D gene TRBD1, 5 bases. Trimming shortened V by 2 bases and J by 1 base, and 12 bases separated the two germline ends. Germline assignment: CDR1 SGHDT and CDR2 YYEEEE. The CDR3 spans 15 residues. The CDR3 DNA follows: TGTGCCAGCAGCTTATTGGGGCTTTCGAACACTGAAGCTTTCTTT. This gives the protein CASSLLGLSNTEAFF.

This clonotype was seen many times. As DNA, the CDR3 is TGTGCCAGCAGCCCCGGGGCCGGGATGTGGGACATTCAGTACTTC. Amino acids: CASSPGAGMWDIQYF. The genes are TRBV2 and TRBJ2-4; D may be TRBD1 or TRBD2 (5 bases each). Germline V gene sequence: CDR1 SNHLY, CDR2 FYNNEI. V was cut by 6 bases and J by 8 bases, with 20 bases left in between. CDR3 length equals 15 residues.

V is TRBV7-2 and J is TRBJ2-5; TRBD1 might be the D (7 bases). The germline V and J ends were trimmed by 6 bases and 1 base, with 15 bases remaining between them. The CDR3 extends over 15 amino acids. Germline CDR1 is SGHTA and CDR2 is FQGNSA. As DNA, the CDR3 is TGTGCCAGCAGTTGGAGGAGGGACAGCCAAGAGACCCAGTACTTC. Amino acid sequence: CASSWRRDSQETQYF.